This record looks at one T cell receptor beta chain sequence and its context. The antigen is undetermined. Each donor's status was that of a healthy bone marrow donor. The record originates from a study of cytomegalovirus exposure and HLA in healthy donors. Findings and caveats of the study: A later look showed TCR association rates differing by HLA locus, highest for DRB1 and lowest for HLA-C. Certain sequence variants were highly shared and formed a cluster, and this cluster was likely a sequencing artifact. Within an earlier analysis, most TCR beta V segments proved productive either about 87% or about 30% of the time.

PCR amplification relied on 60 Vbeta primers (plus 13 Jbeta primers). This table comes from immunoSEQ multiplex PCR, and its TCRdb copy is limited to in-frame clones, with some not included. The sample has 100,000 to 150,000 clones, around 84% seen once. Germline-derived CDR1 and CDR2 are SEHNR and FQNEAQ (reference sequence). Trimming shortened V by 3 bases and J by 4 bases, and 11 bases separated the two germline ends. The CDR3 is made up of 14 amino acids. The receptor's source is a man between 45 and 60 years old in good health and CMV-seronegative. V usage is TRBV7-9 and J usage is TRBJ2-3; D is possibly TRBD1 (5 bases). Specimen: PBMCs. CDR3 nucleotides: TGTGCCAGCAGCTTTACCGACAGTGCAGATACGCAGTATTTT. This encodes CASSFTDSADTQYF.